Below, 30 T cell receptor beta chains from the same sample are listed, as sequenced in a study of blood T cell repertoires in COVID-19. Generated by immunoSEQ multiplex PCR, the TCRdb table keeps only in-frame clones and is missing some. The sample holds 100,000 to 120,000 clones, 81% seen once. Source material: peripheral blood. These receptors were taken from a man at least 80 years old with acute or convalescent COVID-19.

The chain links TRBV2 to TRBJ1-2, with D perhaps TRBD1 (5 bases). V lost 5 bases to trimming and J lost 5 bases, with 18 bases between them. CDR1 is SNHLY, CDR2 FYNNEI, per germline. The CDR3 totals 15 residues. The CDR3 loop is CASSTTVEGPYGYTF. The CDR3 region has the DNA TGTGCCAGCAGTACGACAGTAGAAGGCCCTTATGGCTACACCTTC.

The V call is TRBV7-2, the J call TRBJ1-4; 8 bases match TRBD1. Trimming cost V 3 bases and J 3 bases; bases outside gene matches: 3. Per the germline V gene, CDR1 is SGHTA and CDR2 is FQGNSA. This CDR3 is 15 amino acids long. The DNA of the CDR3 is TGTGCCAGCAGCTTGACAGGGGTAGCTAATGAAAAACTGTTTTTT. This encodes CASSLTGVANEKLFF. Looking up the rest from reference TRBV7-2 and TRBJ1-4 gives the full variable domain: GAGVSQSPSNKVTEKGKDVELRCDPISGHTALYWYRQSLGQGLEFLIYFQGNSAPDKSGLPSDRFSAERTGGSVSTLTIQRTQQEDSAVYLCASSLTGVANEKLFFGSGTQLSVL.

The DNA for the CDR3 is TGTGCCAGCAGTGACAGCCAAGAGACCCAGTACTTC. It codes for CASSDSQETQYF. The J gene is TRBJ2-5, the V gene TRBV2; D gene unclear. CDR3 length: 12 amino acids. V shed 3 bases and J shed 1 base, with 3 bases lying between them. The germline V gene has CDR1 SNHLY and CDR2 FYNNEI.

CDR3 nucleotides: TGCAGTGCCCTTGCGTACGAGCAGTACTTC. Residues: CSALAYEQYF. J is TRBJ2-7 and V is TRBV20-1; the D is unclear. CDR3 length: 10 amino acids. V was shortened by 6 bases and J by 4 bases, with 7 bases between the two germline ends. Germline values: CDR1 DFQATT, CDR2 SNEGSKA (reference sequence).

The CDR3 DNA is TGTGCCAGCTCACCAAGTCGGGACAGCGATCAGCCCCAGCATTTT. Translated, it gives CASSPSRDSDQPQHF. V is TRBV18 and J is TRBJ1-5, with 7 bases aligning to TRBD1. Germline trimming cut 2 bases from V and 5 bases from J; bases unmatched to any gene: 6. There are 15 residues in the CDR3. CDR1 and CDR2 from the germline V gene are KGHSH and LQKENI.

The chain has TRBV7-9 and TRBJ2-3; D remains ambiguous. The CDR3 consists of 14 residues. V was cut by 8 bases and J by 2 bases, with 14 bases left in between. Per germline, CDR1 SEHNR and CDR2 FQNEAQ (reference sequence). CDR3 loop: CASPPLGSTDTQYF. In nucleotides, the CDR3 is TGTGCCAGCCCCCCCCTCGGGTCCACAGATACGCAGTATTTT.

As for this clone: At one of its ends the junction is not consistent with the germline gene, which may arise from a read error. The rearrangement uses TRBV18 and TRBJ2-1, with 10 bases identical to TRBD1. In germline, CDR1 is KGHSH, CDR2 LQKENI. The CDR3 length is 15 residues. This CDR3 is CASSPRQGARATMLF. Written as DNA, the CDR3 is TGTGCCAGCTCACCCCGACAGGGGGCTAGGGCTACGATGCTCTTC.

This chain uses TRBV5-1 with TRBJ1-2, with D perhaps matching TRBD1 (6 bases). This CDR3 comprises 15 residues. V gave up 1 base and J gave up 2 bases, with 12 bases separating them. Germline V gene sequence: CDR1 SGHRS, CDR2 YFSETQ. The CDR3, as DNA: TGCGCCAGCAGCTTGACGGGGGGCTTAAACTATGGCTACACCTTC. It codes for CASSLTGGLNYGYTF. The full variable domain, in which reference TRBV5-1 and TRBJ1-2 provide the parts outside the CDR3, is KAGVTQTPRYLIKTRGQQVTLSCSPISGHRSVSWYQQTPGQGLQFLFEYFSETQRNKGNFPGRFSGRQFSNSRSEMNVSTLELGDSALYLCASSLTGGLNYGYTFGSGTRLTVV.

The rearrangement links TRBV7-2 to TRBJ2-7, with 7 bases lining up with TRBD2. Trimming cost V 1 base and J 2 bases; bases outside gene matches: 2. Germline lookup yields CDR1 SGHTA and CDR2 FQGNSA. The CDR3 consists of 14 residues. CDR3 bases: TGTGCCAGCAGCTTAGACGGGACTACCTACGAGCAGTACTTC. Amino acid sequence: CASSLDGTTYEQYF.

The chain is built from TRBV7-2 and TRBJ2-3; 8 bases fit TRBD2. Looked up from germline, CDR1 is SGHTA and CDR2 is FQGNSA. The CDR3 is made up of 16 amino acids. V shed 5 bases, J shed 6 bases, and the junction held 13 bases outside the gene matches. Here the CDR3 DNA reads TGTGCCAGCAGCCAAATACTAGCGGTACGGGGGGATACGCAGTATTTT. It is translated as CASSQILAVRGDTQYF. The full variable domain, rest sourced from reference TRBV7-2 and TRBJ2-3, is GAGVSQSPSNKVTEKGKDVELRCDPISGHTALYWYRQSLGQGLEFLIYFQGNSAPDKSGLPSDRFSAERTGGSVSTLTIQRTQQEDSAVYLCASSQILAVRGDTQYFGPGTRLTVL.

V usage is TRBV4-1 and J usage is TRBJ2-7, with 8 bases matching TRBD1. Germline V lookup: CDR1 MGHRA, CDR2 YSYEKL. CDR3 size: 17 residues. J lost 0 bases, V lost 1 base, and 8 bases had no gene match. The CDR3 DNA reads as TGCGCCAGCAGCCAAGGGACAGGGTACGATCGCTCCTACGAGCAGTACTTC. It yields the protein CASSQGTGYDRSYEQYF.

This rearrangement joins TRBV18 to TRBJ1-4; a weak D match, TRBD1 (5 bases). This CDR3 is built from 15 residues. CDR1 is KGHSH and CDR2 is LQKENI in the germline V gene. V was trimmed by 6 bases and J by 4 bases, leaving 15 bases between them. The CDR3 is CASSSSGAVNEKLFF. Written as DNA, the CDR3 is TGTGCCAGCTCCTCCTCTGGGGCGGTTAATGAAAAACTGTTTTTT.

The chain combines TRBV5-1 with TRBJ2-1, with TRBD2 identical over 7 bases. The ends lost 2 bases at V and 4 bases at J; junction bases unmatched: 6. Germline assignment: CDR1 SGHRS and CDR2 YFSETQ. The CDR3 is 15 amino acids. The CDR3 loop reads CASSFAGVSYNEQFF. CDR3 nucleotide sequence: TGCGCCAGCAGCTTCGCGGGAGTAAGTTACAATGAGCAGTTCTTC. The full variable domain, its missing parts supplied by reference TRBV5-1 and TRBJ2-1, is KAGVTQTPRYLIKTRGQQVTLSCSPISGHRSVSWYQQTPGQGLQFLFEYFSETQRNKGNFPGRFSGRQFSNSRSEMNVSTLELGDSALYLCASSFAGVSYNEQFFGPGTRLTVL.

This chain joins TRBV7-3 and TRBJ2-6, with D uncertain. The length of the CDR3 is 18 residues. Looked up from germline, CDR1 is SGHTA and CDR2 is FQGTGA. V was trimmed by 1 base and J by 0 bases, leaving 13 bases between them. CDR3 coding DNA: TGTGCCAGCAGCTTAAGTTCCCAATTGAGCTCTGGGGCCAACGTCCTGACTTTC. This codes for CASSLSSQLSSGANVLTF.

This chain connects TRBV7-2 to TRBJ2-5, with TRBD2 matching over 12 bases. This CDR3 spans 16 amino acids. CDR1 and CDR2 from the germline V gene are SGHTA and FQGNSA. V lost 2 bases and J lost 5; bases outside the gene matches: 6. The CDR3 here is CASSLSLAGGYETQYF. The DNA of the CDR3 is TGTGCCAGCAGCTTAAGCCTAGCGGGAGGGTACGAGACCCAGTACTTC.

The V call is TRBV2, the J call TRBJ2-3; 14 nucleotides line up with TRBD2. Trimming removed 6 bases from V and 6 bases from J; junction bases left unmatched: 8. This CDR3 region has 16 residues. Germline CDR1 and CDR2: SNHLY and FYNNEI. CDR3 sequence reads: CASSRTSGRRVDTQYF. The CDR3 bases are TGTGCCAGCAGCCGGACTAGCGGGAGGAGGGTGGATACGCAGTATTTT.

This clone was detected only once. The chain is built from TRBV7-2 and TRBJ2-3; no firm D call. The CDR3 runs 16 residues. Trimming shortened V by 2 bases and J by 0 bases, and 12 bases separated the two germline ends. Germline V CDR1 and CDR2: SGHTA, FQGNSA. CDR3 protein: CASSLNQAGSTDTQYF. The CDR3, as DNA: TGTGCCAGCAGCTTAAACCAGGCCGGTAGCACAGATACGCAGTATTTT.

This clone was recorded once. The CDR3 protein is CASGSDRGDGVYEQYF. In DNA, the CDR3 is TGTGCTAGTGGCTCTGACAGGGGTGATGGGGTCTACGAGCAGTACTTC. J is TRBJ2-7 and V is TRBV12-5; 8 nucleotides line up with TRBD1. Looked up from germline, CDR1 is LGHNT and CDR2 is FRNRAP. The CDR3 covers 16 residues. Trimming at V came to 6 bases and at J to 3 bases, leaving 13 bases not matched to a gene. Together with reference TRBV12-5 and TRBJ2-7, the CDR3 gives the full variable domain: DARVTQTPRHKVTEMGQEVTMRCQPILGHNTVFWYRQTMMQGLELLAYFRNRAPLDDSGMPKDRFSAEMPDATLATLKIQPSEPRDSAVYFCASGSDRGDGVYEQYFGPGTRLTVT.

The gene calls are TRBV5-1 and TRBJ2-3; 14 nucleotides align to TRBD2. This CDR3 spans 15 amino acids. Unmatched junction bases numbered 3, after V lost 4 bases and J lost 5 bases. CDR1 and CDR2 from the germline V gene are SGHRS and YFSETQ. The CDR3 bases are TGCGCCAGCAGCACCGGGACTAGCGGGGGAGATACGCAGTATTTT. This sequence encodes CASSTGTSGGDTQYF.

The rearrangement uses TRBV18 and TRBJ1-2; the match to TRBD1 covers 8 bases. CDR3 size: 17 residues. CDR1 is KGHSH and CDR2 is LQKENI in the germline V gene. V gave up 3 bases and J gave up 2 bases; unmatched junction bases: 11. The CDR3, as DNA: TGTGCCAGCTCACCGTACGCCCCCGGACAGGGAAACTATGGCTACACCTTC. Translating it yields CASSPYAPGQGNYGYTF.

This clone was observed a few times. This chain uses TRBV18 with TRBJ2-1; 14 bases align to TRBD2. Germline V gives CDR1 KGHSH, CDR2 LQKENI. V was clipped by 2 bases and J by 7 bases; unmatched bases: 4. CDR3 length equals 16 residues. CDR3 nucleotides: TGTGCCAGCTCACCAGCCGGGACTAGCGGGAGTAATGAGCAGTTCTTC. It is translated as CASSPAGTSGSNEQFF.

The chain recombines TRBV18 with TRBJ1-2; 7 nucleotides align to TRBD1. Germline lookup yields CDR1 KGHSH and CDR2 LQKENI. The CDR3 loop spans 17 amino acids. Trimming cost V 6 bases and J 0 bases; bases outside gene matches: 13. The CDR3 here is CASSPFEQGPTNYGYTF. DNA for the CDR3: TGTGCCAGCTCTCCCTTCGAACAGGGGCCAACTAACTATGGCTACACCTTC.

This rearrangement joins TRBV25-1 to TRBJ1-4; no reliable D call. Germline CDR1 is MGHDK and CDR2 is SYGVNS. The germline V and J ends were trimmed by 3 bases and 6 bases, with 14 bases remaining between them. This CDR3 has 15 amino acids. The CDR3, as DNA: TGTGCCAGCAGTGACCGCCTTCTGGCGGATGAAAAACTGTTTTTT. It codes for CASSDRLLADEKLFF.

A single count supports this clone. The chain joins TRBV27 to TRBJ2-3; TRBD1 matches 7 bases. This CDR3 comprises 14 residues. The germline CDR1 and CDR2 sequences are MNHEY and SMNVEV (reference sequence). The V and J ends lost 3 bases and 5 bases, in that order; junction bases with no gene match: 5. The CDR3, as DNA: TGTGCCAGCAGTTTCGGGACAGAAGGAGATACGCAGTATTTT. It codes for CASSFGTEGDTQYF.

This clone turned up a few times. The chain couples TRBV28 to TRBJ2-1; 8 bases are a match to TRBD2. V trimming: 7 bases; J trimming: 1 base; junction bases outside the gene matches: 3. Germline values: CDR1 MDHEN, CDR2 SYDVKM. The CDR3 is 14 residues long. This CDR3 is CASILAGSYNEQFF. The CDR3 nucleotides read TGTGCCAGCATCTTAGCGGGGTCCTACAATGAGCAGTTCTTC.

The chain is built from TRBV6-5 and TRBJ1-2; D call uncertain. Germline V gives CDR1 MNHEY, CDR2 SVGAGI. V lost 5 bases, J lost 6 bases, and 10 bases lay in between. There are 12 residues in the CDR3. CDR3 coding DNA: TGTGCCAGCAGTCGAGATAAGCATGGCTACACCTTC. As protein: CASSRDKHGYTF.

This sequence joins TRBV5-5 and TRBJ2-1; 9 nucleotides agree with TRBD2. The CDR3 length is 17 residues. Per the germline V gene, CDR1 is SGHKS and CDR2 is YYEKEE (reference sequence). The trim removed 0 bases at V and 2 bases at J, leaving 6 bases unmatched. As DNA, the CDR3 is TGTGCCAGCAGCTTGGCTATGTCTAGCGGGACCTACAATGAGCAGTTCTTC. It translates to CASSLAMSSGTYNEQFF.

V usage is TRBV29-1 and J usage is TRBJ2-5; 7 positions match TRBD1. Germline CDR1 reads SQVTM; CDR2 reads ANQGSEA. The V gene end was trimmed by 6 bases and the J gene end by 2 bases; junction bases not matched to a gene: 3. The CDR3 consists of 12 residues. The CDR3 loop is CSVGQAQETQYF. The CDR3 region has the DNA TGCAGCGTCGGACAGGCACAAGAGACCCAGTACTTC.

V and J are TRBV19 and TRBJ2-4; a weak D match, TRBD2 (6 bases). Germline CDR1 and CDR2: LNHDA and SQIVND (reference sequence). There are 16 residues in the CDR3. V was trimmed by 6 bases and J by 9 bases, leaving 24 bases between them. For the CDR3, the DNA is TGTGCCAGTAGCCTCCCCCCTAGCGCTGGGGAAACCATTCAGTACTTC. Its protein is CASSLPPSAGETIQYF.

The chain employs TRBV5-5 and TRBJ2-1; TRBD2 aligns across 8 bases. Germline V CDR1 and CDR2: SGHKS, YYEKEE (reference sequence). This CDR3 has 17 amino acids. The V segment lost 0 bases and the J segment 3 bases; nucleotides outside the gene matches: 8. DNA of the CDR3: TGTGCCAGCAGCTTGGCGGACGGGAGGGGGGGCTACAATGAGCAGTTCTTC. Translated, it gives CASSLADGRGGYNEQFF.